The rows below give T cell receptor beta chains drawn from one sample of a study of CD8+ T cells in alopecia areata. Assay: immunoSEQ multiplex PCR; the TCRdb copy retains only in-frame clones and omits some. The repertoire consists of about 15,000 clones, with about three fifths occurring once and the leading ten covering 9% to 15%. The sample taken for sequencing was skin. Receptors were obtained from a human donor with alopecia areata. CDR3s include the opening cysteine and the closing phenylalanine or tryptophan. D genes are given only for firm matches. Clone size appears in some rows only: once, few, many, or a class for an expanded clone.

d_call clone_size j_call v_call cdr3_aa cdr3_nt
. . TRBJ2-3 TRBV6-1 CASRPFPDTQYF TGTGCCAGCAGGCCATTCCCAGATACGCAGTATTTT
. few TRBJ2-1 TRBV5-8 CASSLVDNEQFF TGTGCCAGCAGCTTGGTAGACAATGAGCAGTTCTTC
TRBD2 once TRBJ2-1 TRBV7-3 CASSLRSPWTSGRNEQFF TGTGCCAGCAGCTTAAGAAGTCCTTGGACTAGCGGGAGAAATGAGCAGTTCTTC
. . TRBJ2-1 TRBV19 CASSIWGTLANEQFF TGTGCCAGTAGTATATGGGGAACATTGGCCAATGAGCAGTTCTTC
. few TRBJ2-1 TRBV7-8 CASSSRLHEQFF TGTGCCAGCAGCTCCAGACTCCATGAGCAGTTCTTC
. . TRBJ1-1 TRBV6-6 CASSGRDKRSEAFF TGTGCCAGCAGTGGCCGGGACAAGAGGTCTGAAGCTTTCTTT
. . TRBJ1-1 TRBV11-3 CASSVGNTEAFF TGTGCCAGCAGCGTAGGGAACACTGAAGCTTTCTTT
TRBD1 . TRBJ2-7 TRBV6-6 CASRRTQSLGQAFF TGTGCCAGCAGACGTACTCAGTCTTTGGGACAGGCGTTTTTC
TRBD2 . TRBJ2-7 TRBV7-2 CASSLGSGLAGVEQYF TGTGCCAGCAGCTTAGGATCGGGACTAGCGGGAGTCGAGCAGTACTTC
. medium-sized TRBJ2-7 TRBV19 CASTQRPREQYF TGTGCCAGTACCCAGCGTCCGAGGGAGCAGTACTTC
. . TRBJ2-2 TRBV14 CASSQEGWVTNTGELFF TGTGCCAGCAGCCAAGAGGGTTGGGTAACGAACACCGGGGAGCTGTTTTTT
. . TRBJ1-5 TRBV7-6 CASSLVEAQPQHF TGTGCCAGCAGCTTAGTGGAGGCTCAGCCCCAGCATTTT
TRBD1 . TRBJ1-5 TRBV5-1 CAIIDRVQPQHF TGCGCCATTATAGACAGGGTCCAGCCCCAGCATTTT
. few TRBJ2-1 TRBV29-1 CSVEPPDYNEQFF TGCAGCGTTGAGCCCCCCGACTACAATGAGCAGTTCTTC
TRBD1 . TRBJ1-5 TRBV7-2 CASSLGQGAFRNQPQHF TGTGCCAGCAGCCTAGGACAGGGGGCCTTTCGCAATCAGCCCCAGCATTTT
. . TRBJ1-1 TRBV28 CASTRTSGTEAFF TGTGCCAGCACACGGACGTCTGGGACTGAAGCTTTCTTT
TRBD2 . TRBJ2-1 TRBV19 CASSISAGGPHEQFF TGTGCCAGTAGTATTTCAGCGGGAGGGCCCCATGAGCAGTTCTTC
. . TRBJ2-5 TRBV7-8 CASSTYRDLAGETQYF TGTGCCAGCAGCACTTACAGGGATTTAGCAGGAGAGACCCAGTACTTC
. . TRBJ2-5 TRBV7-9 CASSIVLRLYQETQYF TGTGCCAGCAGCATAGTCCTCCGTCTGTACCAAGAGACCCAGTACTTC
TRBD1 . TRBJ1-1 TRBV18 CASSLKRPTGAMNTEAFF TGTGCCAGCTCATTAAAGCGTCCCACAGGGGCCATGAACACTGAAGCTTTCTTT
. once TRBJ1-2 TRBV11-2 CASSFSLRDNYGYTF TGTGCCAGCAGCTTCTCCTTACGGGACAACTATGGCTACACCTTC
TRBD2 . TRBJ2-1 TRBV5-1 CASSFVAGSWSEQFF TGCGCCAGCAGCTTTGTAGCGGGGTCATGGAGTGAGCAGTTCTTC
. . TRBJ2-7 TRBV5-6 CASSSLGQGKDQYF TGTGCCAGCAGCTCCTTAGGGCAGGGTAAGGACCAGTACTTC
TRBD1 . TRBJ2-7 TRBV5-1 CASSHPTGAREEQYF TGCGCCAGCAGCCACCCGACAGGGGCGCGGGAAGAGCAGTACTTC
. . TRBJ2-7 TRBV5-4 CASSQDTGGASYEQYF TGTGCCAGCAGCCAAGATACAGGGGGGGCCTCCTACGAGCAGTACTTC
TRBD1 few TRBJ2-2 TRBV5-1 CASTGTGETGELFF TGCGCCAGCACCGGGACAGGGGAGACCGGGGAGCTGTTTTTT
. once TRBJ2-7 TRBV5-1 CASSLIGGRDYEQYF TGCGCCAGCAGCTTGATCGGGGGACGAGATTACGAGCAGTACTTC
. few TRBJ2-1 TRBV15 CATSTRVNEQFF TGTGCCACCAGCACTAGGGTGAATGAGCAGTTCTTC
TRBD1 . TRBJ2-7 TRBV4-1 CASSQDSQGFSYEQYF TGCGCCAGCAGCCAAGATTCACAGGGGTTCTCCTACGAGCAGTACTTC
TRBD1 few TRBJ1-5 TRBV6-6 CASRDRAHQPQHF TGTGCCAGCAGGGACAGGGCGCATCAGCCCCAGCATTTT
. . TRBJ2-7 TRBV6-6 CASSENRVDDEQYF TGTGCCAGCAGTGAGAACAGGGTCGACGACGAGCAGTACTTC
. . TRBJ1-5 TRBV28 CASSFNSVPEQPQHF TGTGCCAGCAGTTTTAATTCAGTACCGGAGCAGCCCCAGCATTTT
. . TRBJ2-1 TRBV7-2 CASSFSLREQFF TGTGCCAGCAGCTTCTCGCTGCGTGAGCAGTTCTTC
TRBD1 medium-sized TRBJ1-1 TRBV7-9 CASSSGQGASEAFF TGTGCCAGCAGCTCAGGACAGGGGGCGTCTGAAGCTTTCTTT
TRBD1 . TRBJ2-5 TRBV5-6 CASSLPLGQIQETQYF TGTGCCAGCAGCTTGCCGCTGGGACAGATACAAGAGACCCAGTACTTC
. . TRBJ2-7 TRBV2 CASSDGPGPANRQYF TGTGCCAGCAGTGATGGCCCGGGACCCGCCAACAGGCAGTACTTC
. . TRBJ2-7 TRBV5-4 CASSLDEGVPYEQYF TGTGCCAGCAGCTTGGACGAGGGCGTTCCCTACGAGCAGTACTTC